These T cell receptor beta chains were read from a single sample in a study of Graves' ophthalmopathy and Graves' hyperthyroidism. TCRdb itself ran the multiplex PCR reads through MiXCR, one entry per CDR3 protein. There are about 740,000 distinct CDR3 sequences in the sample; roughly 41% occur only once, and 44% lies in the top ten. Sequenced sample: peripheral blood. These receptors were obtained from an adult man with Graves' ophthalmopathy. The CDR3 runs from the conserved cysteine through the conserved F or W. The D gene is left open where the match is weak. Where a row states a size, it is once, few, many or the class of an expanded clone; other rows omit it.

CDR3aa	CDR3nt	v_gene	j_gene	abundance	d_gene
CASSGQGLNTEAFF	TGTGCCAGCAGCGGACAGGGTTTGAACACTGAAGCTTTCTTT	TRBV9	TRBJ1-1	many	TRBD1
CASSPPWEDGYTF	TGTGCCAGTAGTCCCCCATGGGAAGATGGCTACACCTTC	TRBV19	TRBJ1-2	many	-
CASSYEGSYNSPLHF	TGTGCCAGCAGTTACGAGGGGTCCTATAATTCACCCCTCCACTTT	TRBV10-3	TRBJ1-6	few	-
CATRGQGSPLHF	TGTGCCACAAGGGGGCAAGGTTCACCCCTCCACTTT	TRBV7-3	TRBJ1-6	many	TRBD1
CASGSPGLGPTEAFF	TGTGCTAGTGGTTCGCCCGGCCTGGGGCCAACTGAAGCTTTCTTT	TRBV12-5	TRBJ1-1	-	-
CASSVAGGPYGYTF	TGTGCCAGCAGCGTAGCTGGGGGCCCCTATGGCTACACCTTC	TRBV9	TRBJ1-2	many	-
CSVVVLGGSTDTQYF	TGCAGCGTTGTTGTATTGGGGGGGAGCACAGATACGCAGTATTTT	TRBV29-1	TRBJ2-3	-	TRBD2
CASSLALTSGHYEQYF	TGTGCCAGCAGCTTAGCGCTAACTAGCGGACACTACGAGCAGTACTTC	TRBV7-2	TRBJ2-7	-	TRBD2
CASSASRSANYGYTF	TGTGCCAGCAGTGCTAGCCGGTCGGCTAACTATGGCTACACCTTC	TRBV25-1	TRBJ1-2	-	-
CASGSGGPGEQYF	TGTGCCAGTGGATCAGGGGGGCCTGGCGAGCAGTACTTC	TRBV25-1	TRBJ2-7	once	-
CSAPWTGGTGELFF	TGCAGTGCACCTTGGACAGGGGGCACCGGGGAGCTGTTTTTT	TRBV20-1	TRBJ2-2	-	TRBD1
CASRHSLRTPSYEQYF	TGTGCCAGCAGACATAGCCTCAGGACACCATCCTACGAGCAGTACTTC	TRBV12-3/TRBV12-4	TRBJ2-7	few	-
CASSEVTGFNSPLHF	TGTGCCAGCAGTGAAGTAACAGGATTTAATTCACCCCTCCACTTT	TRBV6-1	TRBJ1-6	once	-
CSAREGTGDQPQHF	TGCAGTGCTAGAGAAGGGACAGGGGATCAGCCCCAGCATTTT	TRBV20-1	TRBJ1-5	-	TRBD1
CASSESLSRGQDGYEQYF	TGCGCCAGCAGTGAGTCCTTGAGCCGCGGACAGGACGGCTACGAGCAGTACTTC	TRBV10-1	TRBJ2-7	-	TRBD1
CASSPQTGQETQYF	TGTGCCAGCAGTCCCCAGACAGGCCAAGAGACCCAGTACTTC	TRBV2	TRBJ2-5	-	-
CALRRTVAYEQYF	TGTGCCCTAAGACGGACGGTGGCCTACGAGCAGTACTTC	TRBV7-2	TRBJ2-7	-	-